Included here is one T cell receptor beta chain sequence, with context. Germline loops: CDR1 SGHRS, CDR2 YFSETQ. The CDR3 totals 13 residues. V lost 0 bases, J lost 6 bases, and 7 bases lay in between. This entry belongs to a study of T cell responses to AZD1222 COVID-19 vaccine. Method: immunoSEQ multiplex PCR; TCRdb's copy keeps in-frame clones and lacks some. Found here are about 190,000 clones, under 95% of them singletons; the top ten hold roughly 0.99%. The origin of this receptor is an adult in good health. This specimen was peripheral blood, taken on day 0 of AZD1222 vaccination. The rearrangement uses TRBV5-1 and TRBJ1-3, with TRBD1 as a possible D gene (5 bases). The chain's CDR3 is CASSLGGENTIYF. The CDR3 DNA sequence: TGCGCCAGCAGCTTGGGGGGCGAAAACACCATATATTTT.